Listed below are T cell receptor beta chains from one sample, sequenced in a study of PD-L1 blockade in urothelial cancer. The assay was immunoSEQ multiplex PCR, and TCRdb's table has in-frame clones only and misses some. The sample records tens of thousands of clones, roughly 80% being singletons. The specimen comprised PBMCs, sampled around atezolizumab (anti-PD-L1) treatment. All receptors come from a man in his fifties with urothelial cancer. Each CDR3 is given with its conserved first and last residue. D genes are given only for firm matches. Only some rows state a clone size, as once, few, many or a class for expanded clones.

V: TRBV10-3; D: TRBD2; J: TRBJ2-3; size: .; CDR3: CAISGGLAGGGSDTQYF; DNA: TGTGCCATCAGTGGGGGACTAGCGGGGGGCGGATCGGATACGCAGTATTTT
V: TRBV5-1; D: TRBD1; J: TRBJ1-1; size: .; CDR3: CASSLDRVEAFF; DNA: TGCGCCAGCAGCTTAGACAGGGTTGAAGCTTTCTTT
V: TRBV9; D: .; J: TRBJ2-7; size: .; CDR3: CASSVGGEQYF; DNA: TGTGCCAGCAGCGTGGGGGGCGAGCAGTACTTC
V: TRBV27; D: TRBD2; J: TRBJ2-2; size: .; CDR3: CASGYAGGVSFAGELFF; DNA: TGTGCCAGCGGCTATGCGGGGGGTGTTTCGTTTGCCGGGGAGCTGTTTTTT
V: TRBV7-3; D: TRBD1; J: TRBJ2-1; size: .; CDR3: CASSSGQGHNEQFF; DNA: TGTGCCAGCAGCTCGGGACAGGGCCACAATGAGCAGTTCTTC
V: TRBV16; D: .; J: TRBJ2-3; size: .; CDR3: CASSRKRASTDTQYF; DNA: TGTGCCAGCAGCCGTAAGCGGGCCAGCACAGATACGCAGTATTTT
V: TRBV10-3; D: TRBD1; J: TRBJ2-5; size: .; CDR3: CAISESGTGRETQYF; DNA: TGTGCCATCAGTGAGTCGGGGACAGGGAGAGAGACCCAGTACTTC
V: TRBV10-3; D: .; J: TRBJ1-3; size: .; CDR3: CAISEGQGYGNTIYF; DNA: TGTGCCATCAGTGAGGGGCAGGGATATGGAAACACCATATATTTT
V: TRBV5-4; D: TRBD1; J: TRBJ2-7; size: .; CDR3: CASSPGQGSSYEQYF; DNA: TGTGCCAGCAGTCCCGGACAGGGGAGCTCCTACGAGCAGTACTTC
V: TRBV7-2; D: .; J: TRBJ1-1; size: .; CDR3: CASSLYGSNTEAFF; DNA: TGTGCCAGCAGCTTATATGGCAGTAACACTGAAGCTTTCTTT
V: TRBV7-8; D: TRBD1; J: TRBJ1-2; size: .; CDR3: CASSPSGQGVYGYTF; DNA: TGTGCCAGCAGCCCCTCGGGACAGGGGGTCTATGGCTACACCTTC
V: TRBV5-1; D: .; J: TRBJ2-3; size: once; CDR3: CASGPGTDTQYF; DNA: TGCGCCAGCGGCCCGGGAACAGATACGCAGTATTTT
V: TRBV11-2; D: .; J: TRBJ2-1; size: .; CDR3: CASSTLRLDGHEQFF; DNA: TGTGCCAGCAGCACTCTACGACTAGACGGGCATGAGCAGTTCTTC
V: TRBV5-1; D: .; J: TRBJ1-1; size: few; CDR3: CASSLDEGVPVAFF; DNA: TGCGCCAGCAGCTTGGATGAGGGGGTCCCCGTTGCTTTCTTT
V: TRBV7-2; D: TRBD2; J: TRBJ2-5; size: .; CDR3: CASSLVLASRGGTQYF; DNA: TGTGCCAGCAGCTTAGTACTAGCGAGCCGCGGGGGGACCCAGTACTTC
V: TRBV9; D: .; J: TRBJ2-5; size: once; CDR3: CASSVVEETQYF; DNA: TGTGCCAGCAGCGTAGTTGAGGAGACCCAGTACTTC
V: TRBV4-1; D: TRBD2; J: TRBJ2-7; size: .; CDR3: CASGRAGDYEQYF; DNA: TGCGCCAGCGGGAGGGCCGGGGACTACGAGCAGTACTTC
V: TRBV2; D: .; J: TRBJ1-4; size: .; CDR3: CASSPTWGVGKLFF; DNA: TGTGCCAGCAGTCCAACGTGGGGGGTGGGAAAACTGTTTTTT
V: TRBV5-6; D: .; J: TRBJ1-3; size: .; CDR3: CASSGRGRGNTIYF; DNA: TGTGCCAGCAGCGGAAGGGGTCGGGGAAACACCATATATTTT
V: TRBV19; D: .; J: TRBJ1-5; size: .; CDR3: CASNLQGNQPQHF; DNA: TGTGCCAGTAATCTTCAGGGAAATCAGCCCCAGCATTTT
V: TRBV7-8; D: .; J: TRBJ1-5; size: .; CDR3: CASSLATGGRVRNQPQHF; DNA: TGTGCCAGCAGCTTAGCGACGGGAGGACGGGTCAGAAATCAGCCCCAGCATTTT
V: TRBV18; D: TRBD2; J: TRBJ2-7; size: .; CDR3: CASSLGTSSYEQYF; DNA: TGTGCCAGCTCACTTGGGACTAGTTCCTACGAGCAGTACTTC
V: TRBV2; D: TRBD1; J: TRBJ2-2; size: .; CDR3: CASSIQGVIGELFF; DNA: TGTGCCAGCAGTATACAGGGGGTTATCGGGGAGCTGTTTTTT
V: TRBV6-5; D: .; J: TRBJ1-6; size: .; CDR3: CASFQARGSPLHF; DNA: TGTGCCAGCTTTCAGGCCCGGGGTTCACCCCTCCACTTT
V: TRBV5-1; D: TRBD2; J: TRBJ2-1; size: .; CDR3: CASRGTSAHNEQFF; DNA: TGCGCCAGCAGAGGGACTAGCGCCCACAATGAGCAGTTCTTC
V: TRBV6-5; D: .; J: TRBJ1-3; size: once; CDR3: CASRPSQGAGNTIYF; DNA: TGTGCCAGCAGACCATCACAGGGAGCTGGAAACACCATATATTTT
V: TRBV25-1; D: .; J: TRBJ1-1; size: .; CDR3: CASTNRENTEAFF; DNA: TGTGCCAGCACCAACAGAGAGAACACTGAAGCTTTCTTT
V: TRBV28; D: TRBD1; J: TRBJ2-4; size: few; CDR3: CASRLPGQPIYF; DNA: TGTGCCAGCAGGTTGCCGGGACAGCCAATTTACTTC
V: TRBV27; D: .; J: TRBJ1-5; size: medium-sized; CDR3: CASSLSSGQGQPQHF; DNA: TGTGCCAGCAGTTTATCCTCTGGGCAGGGTCAGCCCCAGCATTTT
V: TRBV6-1; D: .; J: TRBJ1-5; size: .; CDR3: CASSTGWGNQPQHF; DNA: TGTGCCAGCTCGACAGGCTGGGGCAATCAGCCCCAGCATTTT
V: TRBV5-1; D: TRBD2; J: TRBJ2-4; size: .; CDR3: CASSDYGLAENIQYF; DNA: TGCGCCAGCAGCGACTACGGACTAGCGGAAAACATTCAGTACTTC
V: TRBV12-1; D: .; J: TRBJ2-7; size: once; CDR3: CASSSIQSPRSTYEQYF; DNA: TGTGCCAGCAGCTCCATCCAGTCCCCCAGGTCAACCTACGAGCAGTACTTC
V: TRBV6-5; D: TRBD1; J: TRBJ2-7; size: .; CDR3: CASRGQALSSYEQYF; DNA: TGTGCCAGCAGGGGACAGGCGCTGAGCTCCTACGAGCAGTACTTC
V: TRBV7-3; D: .; J: TRBJ1-2; size: .; CDR3: CASSPNPGLPYGYTF; DNA: TGTGCCAGCAGCCCAAATCCGGGACTGCCCTATGGCTACACCTTC
V: TRBV2; D: TRBD2; J: TRBJ2-7; size: .; CDR3: CASSGEGPYEQYF; DNA: TGTGCCAGCAGTGGGGAGGGCCCCTACGAGCAGTACTTC
V: TRBV6-1; D: .; J: TRBJ2-5; size: .; CDR3: CASSVGGRFGETQYF; DNA: TGTGCCAGCAGTGTGGGGGGAAGGTTCGGAGAGACCCAGTACTTC
V: TRBV11-3; D: .; J: TRBJ1-1; size: .; CDR3: CASSGGAEKNTEAFF; DNA: TGTGCCAGCAGCGGGGGCGCAGAAAAGAACACTGAAGCTTTCTTT
V: TRBV29-1; D: .; J: TRBJ1-1; size: .; CDR3: CSALRGGMNTEAFF; DNA: TGCAGCGCCCTCCGCGGGGGCATGAACACTGAAGCTTTCTTT
V: TRBV11-3; D: TRBD1; J: TRBJ2-1; size: .; CDR3: CASSPRTGLSSYNEQFF; DNA: TGTGCCAGCAGCCCCAGGACAGGGCTAAGCTCCTACAATGAGCAGTTCTTC
V: TRBV7-2; D: TRBD2; J: TRBJ2-1; size: .; CDR3: CASSLEGTSRNEQFF; DNA: TGTGCCAGCAGCTTAGAAGGGACTAGCCGCAATGAGCAGTTCTTC
V: TRBV6-6; D: .; J: TRBJ1-1; size: medium-sized; CDR3: CASLTGTSNTEAFF; DNA: TGTGCCAGCTTAACCGGGACATCGAACACTGAAGCTTTCTTT
V: TRBV11-2; D: TRBD2; J: TRBJ2-1; size: .; CDR3: CASSPTRTSGGATWVEQFF; DNA: TGTGCCAGCAGCCCAACCCGGACTAGCGGGGGAGCCACGTGGGTGGAGCAGTTCTTC
V: TRBV27; D: TRBD1; J: TRBJ2-5; size: .; CDR3: CASSSSGQPFETQYF; DNA: TGTGCCAGCAGTTCCTCGGGACAGCCTTTTGAGACCCAGTACTTC
V: TRBV28; D: .; J: TRBJ1-4; size: .; CDR3: CASSQGSATNEKLFF; DNA: TGTGCCAGCAGCCAGGGCAGTGCAACTAATGAAAAACTGTTTTTT
V: TRBV6-5; D: TRBD1; J: TRBJ1-5; size: few; CDR3: CASRNDRDSQPQHF; DNA: TGTGCCAGCAGAAATGACAGGGATAGTCAGCCCCAGCATTTT
V: TRBV6-5; D: TRBD2; J: TRBJ2-1; size: .; CDR3: CASSYSSGAYNEQFF; DNA: TGTGCCAGCAGCTACTCTAGCGGGGCCTACAATGAGCAGTTCTTC
V: TRBV18; D: .; J: TRBJ2-3; size: .; CDR3: CASSPPQGRTHTQYF; DNA: TGTGCCAGCTCACCACCCCAGGGCCGCACACATACGCAGTATTTT
V: TRBV6-6; D: TRBD1; J: TRBJ1-2; size: .; CDR3: CASRGDRDNYGYTF; DNA: TGTGCCAGCAGAGGGGACAGGGATAACTATGGCTACACCTTC
V: TRBV2; D: TRBD1; J: TRBJ1-6; size: .; CDR3: CASSRGQGIRSSYNSPLHF; DNA: TGTGCCAGCAGTCGGGGACAGGGCATTAGGAGCTCCTATAATTCACCCCTCCACTTT
V: TRBV11-3; D: .; J: TRBJ2-5; size: few; CDR3: CASSLGWGQETQYF; DNA: TGTGCCAGCAGCTTAGGTTGGGGGCAGGAGACCCAGTACTTC
V: TRBV6-6; D: TRBD1; J: TRBJ1-2; size: few; CDR3: CASRPPGQGDGYTF; DNA: TGTGCCAGCAGGCCTCCGGGACAGGGTGATGGCTACACCTTC
V: TRBV2; D: TRBD2; J: TRBJ2-2; size: .; CDR3: CASGGERTGELFF; DNA: TGTGCCAGCGGGGGGGAGAGAACCGGGGAGCTGTTTTTT
V: TRBV19; D: .; J: TRBJ1-1; size: once; CDR3: CATRTLFEAFF; DNA: TGTGCCACTCGGACATTATTTGAAGCTTTCTTT
V: TRBV5-6; D: .; J: TRBJ2-2; size: .; CDR3: CASSLAPSGELFF; DNA: TGTGCCAGCAGCTTGGCTCCCAGCGGGGAGCTGTTTTTT